This T cell receptor (beta chain) stems from a study of T-cell reconstitution after alpha-beta-depleted transplantation in children (dated by TCRdb to the mid-2010s). A note on the overall study: T-cell immune reconstitution after TCRalphabeta/CD19-depleted allogeneic hematopoietic cell transplantation in children was quantitatively tracked in the study by means of TCR repertoire profiling. Here is what the overall study found, with its caveats: The high TCRbeta diversity at day 60 in some patients was ascribed to recipient T cells and intrathymic progenitors that had survived conditioning. The apparently early recovery of alphabetaT-cell counts about two months after transplant reportedly depended on only several hundred rapidly expanded clones that came from non-depleted graft cells. Over the following months the frequencies of hyperexpanded clones went down, and after one year T-cell counts and TCRbeta diversity were mostly credited to newly produced T cells.

Library preparation employed PCR. The sequencing machine was an Illumina HiSeq 2500. TCR library preparation used molecular barcoding, with unique molecular identifiers applied to normalize quantification of the TCRbeta repertoire. In-frame beta chains were kept once TCRdb had trimmed the public reads at Q25 with fastp and called clones with MiXCR. Rows with one shared CDR3 protein collapse into an entry with the most common genes and DNA. This sample holds 200,000 to 250,000 distinct CDR3 sequences; about a tenth were observed only once. 28% of the sample is held by the ten biggest clonotypes. In the paper's terms, the treatment or condition label means: allogeneic hematopoietic cell transplantation with graft depleted of TCRalphabeta T cells and CD19 B cells. The children who served as transplant recipients had been given grafts of TCRalphabeta/CD19-depleted allogeneic hematopoietic cells. The CDR3, from cysteine to phenylalanine, totals 14 residues. Here the CDR3 DNA is all that survives: 42 bases in frame from base 1. Trimming removed 1 base from V and 5 bases from J, leaving 11 bases between the germline ends. The germline V gene encodes CDR1 LGHDT and CDR2 YNNKEL (reference sequence).

This clonotype was seen ten or more times. It lacks a known antigen. One base away there is no much larger clone; base qualities are not given. The receptor was isolated from a child less than two years old with acute myeloid leukemia, due to receive a stem cell transplant. The rearrangement joined TRBV3-1 to TRBJ2-5, with the identity of the D gene unclear. Sequences were derived from PBMCs, sampled before TCRalphabeta/CD19-depleted stem cell transplant. Here the CDR3 is given as CASSQGGRRETQYF. The sequenced DNA: TGTGCCAGCAGCCAAGGGGGTCGACGGGAGACCCAGTACTTC.